This TCR beta chain was sequenced for a study of T cells in localized non-small cell lung cancer. Study results and caveats: There was an association of higher blood T cell density with longer overall survival. Investigators sequenced only a single tumor region, leaving heterogeneity possible. Adjacent lung held a median around 56 of the top 100 tumor clones. Highest T cell clonality was seen in uninvolved adjacent lung, surpassing that measured in tumor.

TCRdb's table, derived via immunoSEQ multiplex PCR, lists solely in-frame clones and lacks some. The sample includes fewer than 20,000 clones, approximately 84% seen only once; the top ten take approximately 20%. A single count supports this clone. Its antigen is unidentified. CDR1 and CDR2 (germline): LNHNV, YYDKDF (reference sequence). The V end lost 3 bases, the J end lost 7 bases, and 19 bases lay between the germline ends. The CDR3 has 16 residues. The sequence was collected from a male donor aged 60 or over with stage I lung adenocarcinoma. The chain combines TRBV15 with TRBJ2-1, with a weak D call TRBD2 (6 bases). The starting material was peripheral blood, obtained before any cancer treatment. CDR3 in DNA: TGTGCCACCAGCAGGTTAAGGGAGGAAGGCCGGAATGAGCAGTTCTTC. This translates into CATSRLREEGRNEQFF.